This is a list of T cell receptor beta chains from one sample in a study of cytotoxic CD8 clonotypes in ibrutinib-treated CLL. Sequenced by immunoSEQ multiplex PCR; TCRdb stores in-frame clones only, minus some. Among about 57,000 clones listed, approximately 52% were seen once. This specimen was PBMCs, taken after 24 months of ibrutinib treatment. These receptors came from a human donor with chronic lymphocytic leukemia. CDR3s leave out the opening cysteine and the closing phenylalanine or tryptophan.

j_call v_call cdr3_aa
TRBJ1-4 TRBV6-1 ASKRGATMEKLF
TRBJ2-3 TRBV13 ASSWAGAGNTQY
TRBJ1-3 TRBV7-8 ASSLATNRGGGNTIY
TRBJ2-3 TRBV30 AWSVWGRFDTQY
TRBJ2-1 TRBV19 ASSPRLAGGPGSYNEQF
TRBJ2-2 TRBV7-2 ASSPGTGNTGELF
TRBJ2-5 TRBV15 ATSNQIQETQY
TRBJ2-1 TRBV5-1 ASSPGGAGHQF
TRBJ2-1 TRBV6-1 ASSGHWDFSSYNEQF
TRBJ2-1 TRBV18 ASSPGLAGVIEQF